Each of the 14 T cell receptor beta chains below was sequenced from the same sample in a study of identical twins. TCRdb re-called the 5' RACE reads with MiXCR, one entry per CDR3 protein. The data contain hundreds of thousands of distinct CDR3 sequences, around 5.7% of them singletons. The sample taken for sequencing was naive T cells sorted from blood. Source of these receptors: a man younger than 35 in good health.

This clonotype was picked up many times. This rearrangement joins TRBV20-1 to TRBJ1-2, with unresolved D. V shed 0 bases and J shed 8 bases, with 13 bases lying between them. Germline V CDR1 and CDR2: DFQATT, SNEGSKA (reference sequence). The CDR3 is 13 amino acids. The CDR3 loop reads CSARERTRQGYTF. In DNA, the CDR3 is TGCAGTGCTAGAGAAAGGACCAGGCAGGGCTACACCTTC.

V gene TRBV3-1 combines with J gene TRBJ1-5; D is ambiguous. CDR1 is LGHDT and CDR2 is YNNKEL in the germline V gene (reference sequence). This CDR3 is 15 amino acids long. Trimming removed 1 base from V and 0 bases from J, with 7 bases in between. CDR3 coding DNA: TGTGCCAGCAGCCAAGGGACGGTTAGCAATCAGCCCCAGCATTTT. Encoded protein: CASSQGTVSNQPQHF.

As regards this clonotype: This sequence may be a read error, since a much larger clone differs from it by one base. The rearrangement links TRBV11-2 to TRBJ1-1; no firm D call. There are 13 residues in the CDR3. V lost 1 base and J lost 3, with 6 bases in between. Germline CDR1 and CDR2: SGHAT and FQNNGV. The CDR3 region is CASSLGTDTEAFF. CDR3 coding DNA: TGTGCCAGCAGCTTAGGGACGGACACTGAAGCTTTCTTT. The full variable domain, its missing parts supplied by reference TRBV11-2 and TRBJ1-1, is EAGVAQSPRYKIIEKRQSVAFWCNPISGHATLYWYQQILGQGPKLLIQFQNNGVVDDSQLPKDRFSAERLKGVDSTLKIQPAKLEDSAVYLCASSLGTDTEAFFGQGTRLTVV.

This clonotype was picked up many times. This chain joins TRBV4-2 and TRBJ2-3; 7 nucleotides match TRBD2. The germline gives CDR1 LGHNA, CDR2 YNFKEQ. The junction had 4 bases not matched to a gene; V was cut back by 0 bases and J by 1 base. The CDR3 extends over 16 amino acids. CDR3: CASSQEGTKGTDTQYF. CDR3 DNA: TGTGCCAGCAGCCAAGAAGGGACTAAGGGCACAGATACGCAGTATTTT.

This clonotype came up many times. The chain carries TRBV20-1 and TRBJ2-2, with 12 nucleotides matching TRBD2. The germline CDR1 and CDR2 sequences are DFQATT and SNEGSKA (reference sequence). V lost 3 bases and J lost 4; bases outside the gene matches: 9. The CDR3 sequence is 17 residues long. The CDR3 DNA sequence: TGCAGTGCTAGGGGACTAGCGGGTCCCGCGGGCACCGGGGAGCTGTTTTTT. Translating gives CSARGLAGPAGTGELFF.

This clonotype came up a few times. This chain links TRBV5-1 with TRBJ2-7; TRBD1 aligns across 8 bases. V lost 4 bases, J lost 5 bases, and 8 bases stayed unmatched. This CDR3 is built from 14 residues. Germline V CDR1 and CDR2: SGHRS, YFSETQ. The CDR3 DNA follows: TGCGCCAGCAGCCTGAGGACAGGGACAAACGAGCAGTACTTC. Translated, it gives CASSLRTGTNEQYF.

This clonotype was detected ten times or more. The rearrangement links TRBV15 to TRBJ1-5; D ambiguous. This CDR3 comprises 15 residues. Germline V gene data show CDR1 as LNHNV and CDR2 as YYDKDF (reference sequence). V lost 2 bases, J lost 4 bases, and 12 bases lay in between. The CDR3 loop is CATSRPVRGNQPQHF. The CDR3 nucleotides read TGTGCCACCAGCAGACCCGTACGGGGTAATCAGCCCCAGCATTTT.

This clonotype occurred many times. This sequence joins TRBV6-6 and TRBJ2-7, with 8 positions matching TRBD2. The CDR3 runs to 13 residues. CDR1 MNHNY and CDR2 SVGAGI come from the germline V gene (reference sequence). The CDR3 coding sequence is TGTGCCAGCAGCCCCTTGGGACTAGATATCGCAGACGTC. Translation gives CASSPLGLDIADV.

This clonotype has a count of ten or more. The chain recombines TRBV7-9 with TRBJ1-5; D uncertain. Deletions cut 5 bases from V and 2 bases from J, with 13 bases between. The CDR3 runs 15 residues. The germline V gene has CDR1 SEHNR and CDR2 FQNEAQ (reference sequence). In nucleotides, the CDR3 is TGTGCCAGCAGCCAGGCGGAGAATGGCAATCAGCCCCAGCATTTT. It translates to CASSQAENGNQPQHF.

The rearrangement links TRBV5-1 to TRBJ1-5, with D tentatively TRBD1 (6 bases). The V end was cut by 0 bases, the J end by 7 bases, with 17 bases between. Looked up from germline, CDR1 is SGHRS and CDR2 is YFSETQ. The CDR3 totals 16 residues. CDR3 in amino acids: CASSLAGEGEGQPQHF. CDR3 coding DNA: TGCGCCAGCAGCTTGGCCGGGGAGGGGGAAGGCCAGCCCCAGCATTTT. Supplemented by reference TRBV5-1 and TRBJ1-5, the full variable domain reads KAGVTQTPRYLIKTRGQQVTLSCSPISGHRSVSWYQQTPGQGLQFLFEYFSETQRNKGNFPGRFSGRQFSNSRSEMNVSTLELGDSALYLCASSLAGEGEGQPQHFGDGTRLSIL.

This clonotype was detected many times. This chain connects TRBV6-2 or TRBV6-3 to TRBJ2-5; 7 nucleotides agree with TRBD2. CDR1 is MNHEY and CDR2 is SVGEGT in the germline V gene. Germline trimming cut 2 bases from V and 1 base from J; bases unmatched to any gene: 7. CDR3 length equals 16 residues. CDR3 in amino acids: CASSYRSGDIQETQYF. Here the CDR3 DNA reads TGTGCCAGCAGTTACAGGAGCGGGGATATCCAAGAGACCCAGTACTTC.

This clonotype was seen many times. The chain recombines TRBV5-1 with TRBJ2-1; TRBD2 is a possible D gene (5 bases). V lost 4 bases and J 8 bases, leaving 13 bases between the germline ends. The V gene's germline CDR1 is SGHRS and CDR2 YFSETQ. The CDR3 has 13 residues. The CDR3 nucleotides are TGCGCCAGCAGCACTAGAGTCAGCGATGAGCAGTTCTTC. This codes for CASSTRVSDEQFF.

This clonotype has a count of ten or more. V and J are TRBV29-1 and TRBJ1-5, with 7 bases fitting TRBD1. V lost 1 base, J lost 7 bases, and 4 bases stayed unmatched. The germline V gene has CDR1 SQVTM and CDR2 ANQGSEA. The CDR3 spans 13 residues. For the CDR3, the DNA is TGCAGCGTTGAAGGACAGGGAGGCCAGCCCCAGCATTTT. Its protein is CSVEGQGGQPQHF.

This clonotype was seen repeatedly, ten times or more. CDR3 sequence: CASSLTAAKNIQYF. CDR3 DNA sequence: TGTGCCAGCAGTTTAACCGCGGCCAAAAACATTCAGTACTTC. This chain uses TRBV12-3 or TRBV12-4 with TRBJ2-4; D remains ambiguous. Between the trimmed V and J ends, which lost 2 bases and 1 base, there was a span of 6 bases. The CDR3 sequence is 14 residues long.